Shown below are 10 T cell receptor beta chains from a single sample sequenced in a study of blood T cell repertoires in COVID-19. Sequencing used immunoSEQ multiplex PCR; TCRdb keeps in-frame clones, though not all of them. The table has 200,000 to 300,000 clones, about nine tenths seen once. The sample was peripheral blood. Receptors were obtained from a man aged 30 to 45 with COVID-19, enrolled during active disease.

This clone was seen just once. The genes are TRBV18 and TRBJ1-5, with 7 bases identical to TRBD1. Trimming took 3 bases from V and 6 from J; bases not matched to a gene: 2. The CDR3 contains 13 residues. Germline V gene lookup returns CDR1 KGHSH and CDR2 LQKENI. Here the CDR3 reads CASSPHRGQPQHF. DNA for the CDR3: TGTGCCAGCTCACCTCACAGGGGTCAGCCCCAGCATTTT.

This rearrangement joins TRBV3-1 (or the pseudogene TRBV3-2) to TRBJ2-1; the match to TRBD2 covers 8 bases. V gave up 4 bases and J gave up 3 bases; unmatched junction bases: 8. This CDR3 contains 16 residues. In germline, CDR1 is LGHDT, CDR2 YNNKEL (reference sequence). This chain's CDR3 is CASSLLGGANYNEQFF. The CDR3 coding sequence is TGTGCCAGCAGCCTCCTCGGGGGGGCAAACTACAATGAGCAGTTCTTC.

The chain links TRBV27 to TRBJ1-1; D not certain. Trimming took off 4 bases at V and 0 bases at J, with 6 bases between the two ends. CDR1 is MNHEY and CDR2 is SMNVEV in the germline V gene (reference sequence). The CDR3 covers 13 residues. Here the CDR3 DNA reads TGTGCCAGCAGTTGGGAGATGAACACTGAAGCTTTCTTT. Amino acids: CASSWEMNTEAFF.

This clone was seen a few times. The V gene is TRBV11-2, the J gene TRBJ1-3, with 8 bases identical to TRBD1. Looked up from germline, CDR1 is SGHAT and CDR2 is FQNNGV. V gave up 0 bases and J gave up 10 bases; unmatched junction bases: 2. The CDR3 loop spans 13 amino acids. The CDR3 here is CASSLETGATIYF. The CDR3 bases are TGTGCCAGCAGCTTAGAGACAGGGGCGACCATATATTTT. Based on the CDR3 plus reference TRBV11-2 and TRBJ1-3, the full variable domain is EAGVAQSPRYKIIEKRQSVAFWCNPISGHATLYWYQQILGQGPKLLIQFQNNGVVDDSQLPKDRFSAERLKGVDSTLKIQPAKLEDSAVYLCASSLETGATIYFGEGSWLTVV.

The gene calls are TRBV5-1 and TRBJ2-5; 7 bases agree with TRBD2. V dropped 4 bases and J dropped 2; count of bases not matched to a gene: 5. The CDR3 has 14 residues. In germline, CDR1 is SGHRS, CDR2 YFSETQ. CDR3 sequence reads: CASSPPGLQETQYF. The DNA of the CDR3 is TGCGCCAGCAGCCCCCCGGGACTACAAGAGACCCAGTACTTC.

J is TRBJ2-7 and V is TRBV4-2, with 13 positions matching TRBD2. The J segment lost 4 bases and the V segment lost 6 bases, leaving 9 bases of the junction unmatched. The CDR3 runs to 16 residues. Germline-derived CDR1 and CDR2 are LGHNA and YNFKEQ. This chain's CDR3 is CASRPELTSGGYEQYF. For the CDR3, the DNA is TGTGCCAGCAGACCTGAACTGACTAGCGGGGGGTACGAGCAGTACTTC.

The chain is built from TRBV6-5 and TRBJ2-3; 8 bases line up with TRBD2. This CDR3 region has 16 residues. CDR1 is MNHEY and CDR2 is SVGAGI in the germline V gene. With V trimmed by 4 bases and J by 1 base, 7 bases remained unmatched. CDR3 amino acids: CASSLSQTSGTDTQYF. As DNA, the CDR3 is TGTGCCAGCAGTTTGTCCCAGACTAGCGGCACAGATACGCAGTATTTT.

This chain joins TRBV6-6 and TRBJ2-1; 14 bases align to TRBD2. Germline-derived CDR1 and CDR2 are MNHNY and SVGAGI (reference sequence). The trim removed 5 bases at V and 6 bases at J, leaving 12 bases unmatched. This CDR3 has 18 amino acids. The DNA of the CDR3 is TGTGCCAGCAGTCGGACTAGCGGGGGGAATGTCAGGTTCAATGAGCAGTTCTTC. This translates into CASSRTSGGNVRFNEQFF.

The chain is built from TRBV15 and TRBJ2-7; D may be TRBD1 (5 bases). The CDR3 has 14 residues. With 5 bases removed from V and 2 bases from J, the gap between germline ends came to 13 bases. Germline V CDR1 and CDR2: LNHNV, YYDKDF (reference sequence). CDR3 coding DNA: TGTGCCACCAGCGAGTCAGGGTTCCCCTACGAGCAGTACTTC. Amino acid sequence: CATSESGFPYEQYF.

The chain uses TRBV5-4 and TRBJ2-2; D remains unclear. This CDR3 contains 14 residues. Per germline, CDR1 SGHNT and CDR2 YYREEE (reference sequence). The V end lost 0 bases, the J end lost 0 bases, and 3 bases lay between the germline ends. DNA of the CDR3: TGTGCCAGCAGCTTGGTCTCGAACACCGGGGAGCTGTTTTTT. It translates to CASSLVSNTGELFF.